This T cell receptor (beta chain) was sequenced during a study of blood T cell repertoires in COVID-19. Study context: There were acute and convalescent COVID-19 samples, and they came from the United States, Italy and Spain. T cells, B-cell-depleted T cells, or PBMCs provided the cDNA or gDNA that served as material.

Germline loops: CDR1 SGHTS, CDR2 YDEGEE. The V end was cut by 5 bases, the J end by 6 bases, with 15 bases between. The CDR3 has 13 amino acids. Original analysis: Scientists estimated how many nucleated cells there were by amplifying reference gene primers. Libraries were prepared by immunoSEQ multiplex PCR; TCRdb keeps only in-frame clonotypes and omits some of them. D and trimming come from the DNA, and the V and J calls and clone size come from that table. The sample contains 180,000 or so clones, around 84% of which appear only once. The sequence derives from an elderly woman with acute or convalescent COVID-19. The rearrangement links TRBV5-8 to TRBJ2-7; D remains ambiguous. Sequenced: peripheral blood. The CDR3 loop is CASRSRVGGEQYF. The CDR3 DNA is TGTGCCAGCAGGTCCCGTGTCGGTGGCGAGCAGTACTTC.